This is a list of T cell receptor beta chains from one sample in a study of cytomegalovirus exposure and HLA in healthy donors. The table came from immunoSEQ multiplex PCR; TCRdb's copy has only in-frame clones and leaves some out. The sample consists of about 110,000 clones, around 70% of them appearing once. Material: PBMCs. The receptor source for this set is a man aged 35-49 years in good health and CMV-seropositive. CDR3s include the opening cysteine and the closing phenylalanine or tryptophan. A D gene is named only where the DNA matches it firmly.

J gene,D gene,V gene,CDR3 protein
TRBJ2-5,TRBD1,TRBV28,CASSFETGVETQYF
TRBJ1-2,TRBD1,TRBV28,CASSPTGAEGYTF
TRBJ2-1,-,TRBV4-2,CASSRGEAYNEQFF
TRBJ1-3,TRBD1,TRBV4-2,CASSRDRQGKAGNTIYF
TRBJ1-3,TRBD1,TRBV7-3,CASSPTGVSGNTIYF
TRBJ1-5,-,TRBV9,CASSVGTDQPQHF
TRBJ1-5,-,TRBV9,CASSVGVVQPQHF
TRBJ1-5,TRBD1,TRBV29-1,CSVVSGGGSNQPQHF
TRBJ1-5,TRBD1,TRBV5-6,CASSSRDRGLVQPQHF
TRBJ2-3,TRBD1,TRBV6-1,CASRRTGSTDTQYF
TRBJ2-5,TRBD1,TRBV4-1,CASSHDGQGVKETQYF
TRBJ1-3,-,TRBV9,CASSGQDSGNTIYF
TRBJ1-1,TRBD1,TRBV6-6,CASSYLIGQGNTEAFF
TRBJ2-1,-,TRBV5-6,CASSLGAGYNEQFF
TRBJ2-7,TRBD1,TRBV5-4,CASNLFGTVTYEQYF
TRBJ2-7,-,TRBV9,CASNRDSYEQYF
TRBJ2-1,-,TRBV6-6,CASSRSSSYNEQFF
TRBJ2-2,-,TRBV7-9,CASSLSSTGELFF
TRBJ2-7,-,TRBV7-9,CASRSLGYPYEQYF
TRBJ1-2,-,TRBV7-8,CASSPGSGYTF
TRBJ2-4,-,TRBV7-9,CSSSVLSGDIQYF
TRBJ1-1,TRBD1,TRBV19,CASSMVRQGAPEAFF
TRBJ2-5,TRBD1,TRBV5-1,CASSDVGQQETQYF
TRBJ1-2,-,TRBV30,CACPSNRVVSNYGYTF
TRBJ2-5,TRBD1,TRBV6-4,CASSDAPGQGQETQYF
TRBJ2-5,-,TRBV9,CASSVGGGQETQYF
TRBJ2-7,-,TRBV27,CASSLSATAPLEQYF
TRBJ1-5,TRBD1,TRBV18,CASSPGTADQPQHF
TRBJ1-1,TRBD1,TRBV11-1,CASSLRTGGASTEAFF
TRBJ2-3,-,TRBV2,CARSSDDTQYF
TRBJ2-2,TRBD1,TRBV7-3,CASSWWDRMNTGELFF
TRBJ2-1,-,TRBV10-1,CASSVAGTSYNEQFF
TRBJ2-2,-,TRBV30,CAWSVLLNTGELFF
TRBJ2-1,-,TRBV5-1,CASSLGGPSSVAYNEQFF